The 4 T cell receptor beta chains below were found in one sample sequenced in a study of T cell responses to AZD1222 COVID-19 vaccine. Method: immunoSEQ multiplex PCR; TCRdb's copy keeps in-frame clones and lacks some. Counted here are about 130,000 clones, about 87% occurring once; the ten biggest clones make up 1.9%. This sample comprised peripheral blood, obtained on day 0 of AZD1222 vaccination. These TCRs come from an adult in good health.

The V call is TRBV7-8, the J call TRBJ1-3; D not certain. Germline V gene sequence: CDR1 SGHVS, CDR2 FQNEAQ. Trimming stripped 0 bases from V and 4 bases from J, with 10 bases between. This CDR3 comprises 15 residues. The CDR3, as DNA: TGTGCCAGCAGCTTAGCGCTCGGCTCCGGAAACACCATATATTTT. Protein sequence: CASSLALGSGNTIYF.

The V gene is TRBV7-6, the J gene TRBJ2-3; D is undetermined. In germline, CDR1 is SGHVS, CDR2 FNYEAQ. This CDR3 is built from 14 residues. V lost 1 base to trimming and J lost 2 bases, with 7 bases between them. The CDR3 region is CASSLGVSTDTQYF. The CDR3 coding sequence is TGTGCCAGCAGCTTAGGGGTGTCCACAGATACGCAGTATTTT.

The chain has TRBV2 and TRBJ2-3; 8 bases agree with TRBD2. Germline CDR1 SNHLY, CDR2 FYNNEI. This CDR3 comprises 18 residues. The V segment lost 1 base and the J segment 2 bases; nucleotides outside the gene matches: 11. CDR3 coding DNA: TGTGCCAGCAGTGAAGAATTTATATGGCGGGGGGCCACAGATACGCAGTATTTT. Its protein is CASSEEFIWRGATDTQYF.

This clone was detected only once. The chain carries TRBV6-5 and TRBJ2-2, with 7 bases identical to TRBD1. The CDR3 contains 15 residues. Unmatched junction bases numbered 2, after V lost 0 bases and J lost 4 bases. The germline CDR1 and CDR2 sequences are MNHEY and SVGAGI. Here the CDR3 reads CASSYSRQGTGELFF. In DNA, the CDR3 is TGTGCCAGCAGTTACTCCCGACAGGGCACCGGGGAGCTGTTTTTT.